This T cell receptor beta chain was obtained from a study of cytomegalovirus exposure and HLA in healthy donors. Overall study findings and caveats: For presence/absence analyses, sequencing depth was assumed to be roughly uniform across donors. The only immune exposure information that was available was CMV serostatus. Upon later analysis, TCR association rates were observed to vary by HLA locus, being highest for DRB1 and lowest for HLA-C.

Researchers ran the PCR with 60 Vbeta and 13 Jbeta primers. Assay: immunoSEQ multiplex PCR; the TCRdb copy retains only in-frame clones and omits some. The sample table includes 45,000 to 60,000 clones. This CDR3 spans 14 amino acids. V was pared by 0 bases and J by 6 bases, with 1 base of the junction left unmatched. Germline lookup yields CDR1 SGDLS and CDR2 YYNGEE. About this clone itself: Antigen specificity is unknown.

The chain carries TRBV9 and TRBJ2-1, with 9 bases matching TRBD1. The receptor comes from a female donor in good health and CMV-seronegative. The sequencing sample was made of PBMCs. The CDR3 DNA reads TGTGCCAGCAGCGTAGGGACAGGGGTCAATGAGCAGTTCTTC. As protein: CASSVGTGVNEQFF.